Listed here is a single T cell receptor beta chain. Antigen specificity is unknown. This CDR3 spans 14 amino acids. Trimming stripped 7 bases from V and 5 bases from J, with 17 bases between. Germline assignment: CDR1 LGHDT and CDR2 YNNKEL (reference sequence). The sample is drawn from a study of T cells in Graves' hyperthyroidism and ophthalmopathy. Study observations and caveats: A 13 V-J model separated ophthalmopathy from stable hyperthyroidism.

Regions amplified from RNA transcripts were the TCR beta CDR3 regions. HTBI primers were the set used in a first-round RT-PCR of the TCR CDR3. TCRdb reprocessed the multiplex PCR reads via MiXCR and lists one record per CDR3 protein. Here the sample spans hundreds of thousands of distinct CDR3 sequences, 20% to 25% being singletons. PBMCs were obtained from approximately 10 ml fresh peripheral blood. The sequenced sample was blood. The TCR sequence derives from a man younger than 40 with Graves' ophthalmopathy. V usage is TRBV3-1 and J usage is TRBJ1-1, with D maybe TRBD1 (5 bases). DNA for the CDR3: TGTGCCAGCACCCCCCGGTTGTGGGGGACTGAAGCTTTCTTT. Amino acid sequence: CASTPRLWGTEAFF. Using reference TRBV3-1 and TRBJ1-1 for the parts outside the CDR3, the full variable domain is DTAVSQTPKYLVTQMGNDKSIKCEQNLGHDTMYWYKQDSKKFLKIMFSYNNKELIINETVPNRFSPKSPDKAHLNLHINSLELGDSAVYFCASTPRLWGTEAFFGQGTRLTVV.